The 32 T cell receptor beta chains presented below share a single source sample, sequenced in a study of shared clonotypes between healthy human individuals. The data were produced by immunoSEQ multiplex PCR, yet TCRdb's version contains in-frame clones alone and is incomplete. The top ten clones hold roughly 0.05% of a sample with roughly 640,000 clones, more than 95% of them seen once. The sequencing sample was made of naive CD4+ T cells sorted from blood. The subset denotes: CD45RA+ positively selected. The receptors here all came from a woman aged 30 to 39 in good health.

As DNA, the CDR3 is TGTGCCAGCAGCTTATTTCTGACCTACAATGAGCAGTTCTTC. Encoded protein: CASSLFLTYNEQFF. The chain has TRBV5-6 and TRBJ2-1; D gene ambiguous. CDR3 length equals 14 residues. Deletions cut 2 bases from V and 2 bases from J, with 8 bases between. CDR1 and CDR2 from the germline V gene are SGHDT and YYEEEE.

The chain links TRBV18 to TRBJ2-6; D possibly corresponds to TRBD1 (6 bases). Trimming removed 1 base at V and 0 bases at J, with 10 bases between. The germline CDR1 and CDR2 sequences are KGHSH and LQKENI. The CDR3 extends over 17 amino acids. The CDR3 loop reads CASSPLARGSGANVLTF. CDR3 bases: TGTGCCAGCTCACCACTGGCCAGGGGCTCTGGGGCCAACGTCCTGACTTTC.

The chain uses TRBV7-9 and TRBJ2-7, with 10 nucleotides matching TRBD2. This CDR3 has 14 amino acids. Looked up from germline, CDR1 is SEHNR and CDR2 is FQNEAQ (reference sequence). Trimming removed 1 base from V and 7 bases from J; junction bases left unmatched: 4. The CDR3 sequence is CASSLGGLADEQYF. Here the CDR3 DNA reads TGTGCCAGCAGCTTAGGCGGACTAGCGGATGAGCAGTACTTC.

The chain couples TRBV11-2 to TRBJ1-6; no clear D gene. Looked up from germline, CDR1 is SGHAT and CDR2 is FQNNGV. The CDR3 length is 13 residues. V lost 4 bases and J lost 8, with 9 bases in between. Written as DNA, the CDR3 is TGTGCCAGCAGCTCCACGTCGGATTCACCCCTCCACTTT. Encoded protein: CASSSTSDSPLHF.

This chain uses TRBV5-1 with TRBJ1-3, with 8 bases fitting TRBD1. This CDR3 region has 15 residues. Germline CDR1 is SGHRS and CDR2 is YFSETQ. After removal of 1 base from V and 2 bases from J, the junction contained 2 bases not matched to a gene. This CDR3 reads CASSLQGAAGNTIYF. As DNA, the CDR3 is TGCGCCAGCAGCTTGCAGGGGGCAGCTGGAAACACCATATATTTT.

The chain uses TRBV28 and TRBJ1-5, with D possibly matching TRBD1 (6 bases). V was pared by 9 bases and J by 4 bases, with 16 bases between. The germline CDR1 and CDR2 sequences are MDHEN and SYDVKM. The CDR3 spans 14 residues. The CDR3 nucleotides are TGTGCCAGTGGAGGACAGAAAAGGAATCAGCCCCAGCATTTT. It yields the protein CASGGQKRNQPQHF.

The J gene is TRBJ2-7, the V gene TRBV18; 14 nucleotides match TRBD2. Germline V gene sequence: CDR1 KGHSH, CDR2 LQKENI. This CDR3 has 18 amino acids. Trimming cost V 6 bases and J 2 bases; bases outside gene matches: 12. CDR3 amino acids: CASSLGLAGDSRAYEQYF. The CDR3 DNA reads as TGTGCCAGCTCCTTGGGACTAGCGGGAGACTCTAGGGCCTACGAGCAGTACTTC.

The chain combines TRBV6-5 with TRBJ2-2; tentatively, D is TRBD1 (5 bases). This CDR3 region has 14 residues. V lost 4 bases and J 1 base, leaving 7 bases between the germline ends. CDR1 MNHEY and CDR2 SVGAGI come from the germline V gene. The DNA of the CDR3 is TGTGCCAGCAGTTCCCAGGGGAACACCGGGGAGCTGTTTTTT. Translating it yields CASSSQGNTGELFF.

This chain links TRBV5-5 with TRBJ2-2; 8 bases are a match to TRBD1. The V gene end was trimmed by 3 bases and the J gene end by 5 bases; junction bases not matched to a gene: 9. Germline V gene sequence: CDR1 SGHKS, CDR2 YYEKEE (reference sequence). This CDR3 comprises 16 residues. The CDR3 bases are TGTGCCAGCAGCTCAGCGTACAGGGGGGTGACCGGGGAGCTGTTTTTT. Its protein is CASSSAYRGVTGELFF.

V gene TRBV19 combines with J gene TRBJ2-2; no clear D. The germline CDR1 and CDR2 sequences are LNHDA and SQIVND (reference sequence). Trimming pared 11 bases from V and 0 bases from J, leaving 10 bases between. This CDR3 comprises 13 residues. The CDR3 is CAAQKTNTGELFF. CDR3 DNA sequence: TGTGCCGCGCAGAAGACGAACACCGGGGAGCTGTTTTTT.

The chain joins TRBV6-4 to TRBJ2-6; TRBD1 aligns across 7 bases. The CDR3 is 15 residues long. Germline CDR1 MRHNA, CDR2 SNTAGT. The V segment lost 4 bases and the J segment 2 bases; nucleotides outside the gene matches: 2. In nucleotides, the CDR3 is TGTGCCAGCAGTGCACAGGGGACTGGGGCCAACGTCCTGACTTTC. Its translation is CASSAQGTGANVLTF.

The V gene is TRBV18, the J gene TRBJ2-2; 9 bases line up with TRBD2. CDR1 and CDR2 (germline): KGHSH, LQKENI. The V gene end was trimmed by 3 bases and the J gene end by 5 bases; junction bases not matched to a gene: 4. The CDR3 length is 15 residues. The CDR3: CASSPAGGDTGELFF. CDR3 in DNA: TGTGCCAGCTCACCGGCGGGAGGGGATACCGGGGAGCTGTTTTTT.

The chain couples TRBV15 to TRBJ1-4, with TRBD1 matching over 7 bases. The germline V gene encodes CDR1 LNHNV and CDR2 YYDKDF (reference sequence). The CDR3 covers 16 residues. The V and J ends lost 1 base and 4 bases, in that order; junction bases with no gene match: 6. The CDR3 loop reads CATSRAMTGYNEKLFF. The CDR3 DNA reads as TGTGCCACCAGCAGAGCGATGACAGGGTATAATGAAAAACTGTTTTTT.

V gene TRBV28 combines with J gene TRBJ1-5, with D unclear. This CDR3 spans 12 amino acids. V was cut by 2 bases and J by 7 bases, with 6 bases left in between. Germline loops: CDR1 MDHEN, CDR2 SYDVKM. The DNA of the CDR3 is TGTGCCAGCAGTTTACGACAACAGCCCCAGCATTTT. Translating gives CASSLRQQPQHF.

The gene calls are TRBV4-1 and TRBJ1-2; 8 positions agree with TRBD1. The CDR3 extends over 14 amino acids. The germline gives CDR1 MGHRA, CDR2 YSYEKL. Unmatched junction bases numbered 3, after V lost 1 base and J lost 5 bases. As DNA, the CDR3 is TGCGCCAGCAGCCAAGGCAGGGGGCGGTATGGCTACACCTTC. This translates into CASSQGRGRYGYTF.

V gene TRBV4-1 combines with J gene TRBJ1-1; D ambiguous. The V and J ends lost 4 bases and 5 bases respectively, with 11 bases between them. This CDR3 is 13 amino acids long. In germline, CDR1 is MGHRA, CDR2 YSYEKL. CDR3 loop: CASSRGWDTEAFF. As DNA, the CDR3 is TGCGCCAGCAGCCGAGGGTGGGATACTGAAGCTTTCTTT.

CDR3 sequence: CASSRTGRTAGNTIYF. CDR3 nucleotides: TGTGCCAGTAGTAGAACAGGGAGGACGGCTGGAAACACCATATATTTT. The chain carries TRBV19 and TRBJ1-3; possible D gene TRBD1, 6 bases. Germline V lookup: CDR1 LNHDA, CDR2 SQIVND (reference sequence). Trimming took off 4 bases at V and 2 bases at J, with 15 bases between the two ends. This CDR3 spans 16 amino acids.

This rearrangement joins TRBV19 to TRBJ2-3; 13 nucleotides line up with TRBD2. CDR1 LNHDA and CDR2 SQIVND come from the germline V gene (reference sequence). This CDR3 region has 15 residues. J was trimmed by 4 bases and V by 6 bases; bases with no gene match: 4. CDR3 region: CASSLGLAGSDTQYF. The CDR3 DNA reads TGTGCCAGTAGCCTGGGACTAGCGGGATCAGATACGCAGTATTTT.

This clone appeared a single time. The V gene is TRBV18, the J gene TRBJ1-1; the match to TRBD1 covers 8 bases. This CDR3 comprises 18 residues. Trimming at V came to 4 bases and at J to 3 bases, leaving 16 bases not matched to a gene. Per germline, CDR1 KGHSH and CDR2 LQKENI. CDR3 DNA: TGTGCCAGCTCACTCCGGGGACAGGCCCCCCGAGGGGACACTGAAGCTTTCTTT. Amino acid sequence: CASSLRGQAPRGDTEAFF.

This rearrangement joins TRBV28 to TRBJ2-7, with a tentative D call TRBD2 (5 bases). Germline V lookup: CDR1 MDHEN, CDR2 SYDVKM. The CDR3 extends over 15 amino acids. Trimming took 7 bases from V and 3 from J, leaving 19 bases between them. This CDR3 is CASTATALGNYEQYF. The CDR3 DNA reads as TGTGCCAGCACCGCCACGGCACTAGGAAACTACGAGCAGTACTTC.

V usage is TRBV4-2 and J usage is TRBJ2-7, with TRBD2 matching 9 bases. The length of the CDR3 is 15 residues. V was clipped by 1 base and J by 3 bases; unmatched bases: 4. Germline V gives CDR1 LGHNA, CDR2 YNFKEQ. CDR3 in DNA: TGTGCCAGCAGCCAAGGGACTAGCGCGGACTACGAGCAGTACTTC. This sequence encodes CASSQGTSADYEQYF.

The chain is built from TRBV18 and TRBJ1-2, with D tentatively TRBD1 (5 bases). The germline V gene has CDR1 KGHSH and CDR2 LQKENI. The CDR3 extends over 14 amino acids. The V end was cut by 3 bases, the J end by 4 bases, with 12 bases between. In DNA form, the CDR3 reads TGTGCCAGCTCACCGGGGGTCGTCGGCTATGGCTACACCTTC. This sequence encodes CASSPGVVGYGYTF.

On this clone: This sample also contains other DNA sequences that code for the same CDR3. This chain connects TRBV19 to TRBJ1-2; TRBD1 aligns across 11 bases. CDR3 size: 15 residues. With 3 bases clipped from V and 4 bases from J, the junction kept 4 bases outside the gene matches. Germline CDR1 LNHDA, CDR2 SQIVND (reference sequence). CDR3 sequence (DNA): TGTGCCAGTAGTATCGGGACAGGGGGAGTCTATGGCTACACCTTC. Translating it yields CASSIGTGGVYGYTF. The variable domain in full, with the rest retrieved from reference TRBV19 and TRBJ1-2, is DGGITQSPKYLFRKEGQNVTLSCEQNLNHDAMYWYRQDPGQGLRLIYYSQIVNDFQKGDIAEGYSVSREKKESFPLTVTSAQKNPTAFYLCASSIGTGGVYGYTFGSGTRLTVV.

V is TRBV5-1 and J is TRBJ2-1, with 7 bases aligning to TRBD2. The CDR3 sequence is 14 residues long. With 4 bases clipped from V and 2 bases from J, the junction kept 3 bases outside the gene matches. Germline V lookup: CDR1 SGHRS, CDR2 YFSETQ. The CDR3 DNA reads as TGCGCCAGCAGCCGGACTAGGGCCTACAATGAGCAGTTCTTC. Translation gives CASSRTRAYNEQFF.

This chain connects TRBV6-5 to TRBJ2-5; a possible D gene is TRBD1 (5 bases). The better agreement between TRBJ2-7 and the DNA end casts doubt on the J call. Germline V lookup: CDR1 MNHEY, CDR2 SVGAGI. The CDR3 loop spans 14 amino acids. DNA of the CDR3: TGTGCCAGCAGTTACTCGAGAAGGGGCCACGAGCAGTACTTC. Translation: CASSYSRRGHEQYF.

CDR3 sequence reads: CASSFHFPSSYNEQFF. The CDR3 DNA sequence: TGTGCCAGCAGCTTTCATTTCCCGAGCTCCTACAATGAGCAGTTCTTC. The genes are TRBV5-4 and TRBJ2-1, with unresolved D. From germline, CDR1 is SGHNT and CDR2 YYREEE (reference sequence). The V end lost 2 bases, the J end lost 0 bases, and 12 bases lay between the germline ends. The CDR3 consists of 16 residues.

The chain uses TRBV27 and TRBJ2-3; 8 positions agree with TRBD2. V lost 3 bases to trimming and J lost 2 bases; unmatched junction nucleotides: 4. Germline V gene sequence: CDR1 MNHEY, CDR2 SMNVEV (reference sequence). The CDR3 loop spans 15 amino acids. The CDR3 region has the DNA TGTGCCAGCAGTTTCGGCGGGAGGATCACAGATACGCAGTATTTT. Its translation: CASSFGGRITDTQYF.

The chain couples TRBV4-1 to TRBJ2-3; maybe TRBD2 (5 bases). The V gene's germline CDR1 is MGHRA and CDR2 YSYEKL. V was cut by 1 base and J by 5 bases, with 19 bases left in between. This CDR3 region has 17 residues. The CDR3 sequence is CASSQVPASSAGDTQYF. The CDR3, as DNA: TGCGCCAGCAGCCAAGTCCCCGCTAGCAGCGCGGGAGATACGCAGTATTTT.

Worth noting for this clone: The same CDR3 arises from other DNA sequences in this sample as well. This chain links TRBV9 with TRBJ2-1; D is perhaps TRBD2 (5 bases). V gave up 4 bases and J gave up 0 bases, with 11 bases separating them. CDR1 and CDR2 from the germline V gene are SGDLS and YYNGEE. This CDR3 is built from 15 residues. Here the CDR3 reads CASSSSGSSYNEQFF. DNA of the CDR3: TGTGCCAGCAGCTCCAGCGGTAGCTCCTACAATGAGCAGTTCTTC.

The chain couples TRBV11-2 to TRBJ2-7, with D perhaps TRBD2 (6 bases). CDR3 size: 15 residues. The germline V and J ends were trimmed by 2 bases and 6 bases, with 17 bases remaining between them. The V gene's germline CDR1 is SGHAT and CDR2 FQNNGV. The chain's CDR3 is CASSLLGGSVSEQYF. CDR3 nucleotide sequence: TGTGCCAGCAGCTTATTGGGGGGATCCGTTTCCGAGCAGTACTTC.

The CDR3 spells CASSILAGVSYEQYF. In DNA, the CDR3 is TGTGCCAGTAGTATACTAGCGGGAGTGTCCTACGAGCAGTACTTC. The chain employs TRBV19 and TRBJ2-7, with 10 positions matching TRBD2. Germline V gene sequence: CDR1 LNHDA, CDR2 SQIVND (reference sequence). The CDR3 covers 15 residues. The J segment lost 1 base and the V segment lost 2 bases, leaving 2 bases of the junction unmatched.

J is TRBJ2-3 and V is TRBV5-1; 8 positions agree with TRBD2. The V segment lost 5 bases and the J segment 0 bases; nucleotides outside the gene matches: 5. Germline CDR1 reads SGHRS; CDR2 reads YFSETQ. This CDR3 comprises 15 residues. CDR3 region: CASRQLAESTDTQYF. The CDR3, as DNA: TGCGCCAGCAGGCAACTAGCGGAAAGCACAGATACGCAGTATTTT.